Given below is one TCR beta chain in context. No antigen is known for it. This sample is part of a study of cytomegalovirus exposure and HLA in healthy donors. General study findings and limits: The study labeled 164 TCR beta chains cytomegalovirus-associated. HLA-A and HLA-B allele assignments for most subjects were reportedly predicted accurately using TCR beta sequences.

The V end was cut by 2 bases, the J end by 0 bases, with 5 bases between. The CDR3 has 13 amino acids. The germline CDR1 and CDR2 sequences are SGHDN and FVKESK. Both 60 Vbeta primers and 13 Jbeta primers went into the PCR. Assay used: immunoSEQ multiplex PCR; TCRdb lists only in-frame clones, some missing. The repertoire holds about 130,000 clones, with 75% to 85% as singletons. V and J are TRBV14 and TRBJ2-7; no definite D call. The sequencing input was PBMCs. The origin of this receptor is a woman aged 40 to 49 in good health and CMV-seropositive. The chain's CDR3 is CASSQYISYEQYF. The CDR3 nucleotides read TGTGCCAGCAGCCAATACATCTCCTACGAGCAGTACTTC.